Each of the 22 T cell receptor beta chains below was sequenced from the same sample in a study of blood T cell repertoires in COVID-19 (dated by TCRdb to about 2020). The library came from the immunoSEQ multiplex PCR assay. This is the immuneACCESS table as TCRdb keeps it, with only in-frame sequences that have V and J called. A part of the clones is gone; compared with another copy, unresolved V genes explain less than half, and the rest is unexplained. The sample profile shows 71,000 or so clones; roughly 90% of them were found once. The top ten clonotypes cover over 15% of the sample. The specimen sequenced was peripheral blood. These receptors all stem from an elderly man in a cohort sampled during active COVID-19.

For the CDR3, the DNA is TGTGCCAGCAGCTTGACGGGACAGGGGGCTCGGTCACCCCTCCACTTT. It translates to CASSLTGQGARSPLHF. The chain is built from TRBV5-8 and TRBJ1-6; 12 bases agree with TRBD1. Germline V lookup: CDR1 SGHTS, CDR2 YDEGEE. The CDR3 contains 16 residues. The V and J ends lost 1 base and 10 bases, in that order; junction bases with no gene match: 6.

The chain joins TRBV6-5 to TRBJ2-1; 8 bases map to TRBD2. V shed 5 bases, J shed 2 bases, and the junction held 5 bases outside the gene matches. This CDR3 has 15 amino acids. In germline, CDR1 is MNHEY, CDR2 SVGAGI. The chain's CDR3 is CASSPGGRAYNEQFF. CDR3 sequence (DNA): TGTGCCAGCAGTCCGGGGGGGAGGGCCTACAATGAGCAGTTCTTC.

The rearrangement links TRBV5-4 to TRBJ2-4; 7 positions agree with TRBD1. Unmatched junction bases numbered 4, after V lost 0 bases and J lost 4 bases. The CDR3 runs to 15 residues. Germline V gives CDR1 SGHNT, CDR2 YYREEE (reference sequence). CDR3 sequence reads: CASSLAPTGKNIQYF. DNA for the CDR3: TGTGCCAGCAGCTTGGCCCCGACAGGGAAAAACATTCAGTACTTC.

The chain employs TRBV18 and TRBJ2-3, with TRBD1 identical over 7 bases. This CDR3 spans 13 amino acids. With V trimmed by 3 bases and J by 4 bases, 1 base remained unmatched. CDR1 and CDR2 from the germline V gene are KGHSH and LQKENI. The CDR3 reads CASSPQGADTQYF. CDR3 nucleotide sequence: TGTGCCAGCTCACCGCAGGGGGCAGATACGCAGTATTTT.

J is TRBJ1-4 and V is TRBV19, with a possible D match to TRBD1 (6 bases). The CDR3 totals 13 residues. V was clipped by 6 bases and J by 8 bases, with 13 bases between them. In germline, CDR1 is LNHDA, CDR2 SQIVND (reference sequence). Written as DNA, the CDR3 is TGTGCCAGTAGCCACAGGGACCGCGAAAAACTGTTTTTT. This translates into CASSHRDREKLFF.

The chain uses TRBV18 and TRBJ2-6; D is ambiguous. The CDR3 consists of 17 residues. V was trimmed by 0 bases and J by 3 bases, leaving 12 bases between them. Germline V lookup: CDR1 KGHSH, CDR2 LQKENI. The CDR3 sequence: CASSPPPSIGGANVLTF. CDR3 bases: TGTGCCAGCTCACCACCTCCGTCCATCGGTGGGGCCAACGTCCTGACTTTC. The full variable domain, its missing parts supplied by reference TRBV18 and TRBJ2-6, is NAGVMQNPRHLVRRRGQEARLRCSPMKGHSHVYWYRQLPEEGLKFMVYLQKENIIDESGMPKERFSAEFPKEGPSILRIQQVVRGDSAAYFCASSPPPSIGGANVLTFGAGSRLTVL.

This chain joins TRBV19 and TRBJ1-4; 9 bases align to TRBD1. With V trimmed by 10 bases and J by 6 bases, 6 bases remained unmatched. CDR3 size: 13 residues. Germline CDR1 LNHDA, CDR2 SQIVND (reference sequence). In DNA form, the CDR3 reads TGTGCCACCTCCGGGACAGGGCATGAAAAACTGTTTTTT. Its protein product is CATSGTGHEKLFF.

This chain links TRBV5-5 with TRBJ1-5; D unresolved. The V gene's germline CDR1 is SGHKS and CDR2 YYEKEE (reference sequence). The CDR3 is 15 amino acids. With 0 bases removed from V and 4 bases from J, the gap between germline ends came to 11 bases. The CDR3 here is CASSLGGSRNQPQHF. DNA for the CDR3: TGTGCCAGCAGCTTGGGCGGGAGCCGGAATCAGCCCCAGCATTTT.

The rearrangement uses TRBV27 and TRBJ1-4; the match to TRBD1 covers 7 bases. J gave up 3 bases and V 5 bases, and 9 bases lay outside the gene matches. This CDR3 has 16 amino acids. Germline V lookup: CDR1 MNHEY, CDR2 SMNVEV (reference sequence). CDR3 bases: TGTGCCAGCAGTCCCAATCGACAGGGTTCTAATGAAAAACTGTTTTTT. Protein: CASSPNRQGSNEKLFF.

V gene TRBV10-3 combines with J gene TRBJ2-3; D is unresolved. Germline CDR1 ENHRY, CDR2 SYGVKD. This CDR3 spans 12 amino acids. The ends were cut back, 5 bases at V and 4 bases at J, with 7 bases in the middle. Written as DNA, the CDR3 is TGTGCCATCAGTCCCAAGCCAGATACGCAGTATTTT. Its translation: CAISPKPDTQYF.

CDR3 protein: CASSFDRGNEQFF. The CDR3 nucleotides are TGTGCCAGCAGCTTCGACAGGGGGAATGAGCAGTTCTTC. The genes are TRBV13 and TRBJ2-1, with 9 nucleotides matching TRBD1. With 3 bases clipped from V and 7 bases from J, the junction kept 1 base outside the gene matches. Germline assignment: CDR1 PRHDT and CDR2 FYEKMQ (reference sequence). The CDR3 totals 13 residues.

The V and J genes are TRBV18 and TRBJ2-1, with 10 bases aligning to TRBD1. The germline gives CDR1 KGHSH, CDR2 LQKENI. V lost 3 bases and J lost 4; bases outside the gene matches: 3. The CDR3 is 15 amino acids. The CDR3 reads CASSPGTGEYNEQFF. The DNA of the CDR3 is TGTGCCAGCTCACCGGGGACAGGGGAGTACAATGAGCAGTTCTTC.

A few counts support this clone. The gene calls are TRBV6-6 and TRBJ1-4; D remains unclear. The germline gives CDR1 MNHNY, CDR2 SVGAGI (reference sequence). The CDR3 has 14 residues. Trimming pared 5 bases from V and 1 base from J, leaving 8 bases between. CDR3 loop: CASSPRETNEKLFF. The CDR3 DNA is TGTGCCAGCAGTCCCCGGGAAACTAATGAAAAACTGTTTTTT.

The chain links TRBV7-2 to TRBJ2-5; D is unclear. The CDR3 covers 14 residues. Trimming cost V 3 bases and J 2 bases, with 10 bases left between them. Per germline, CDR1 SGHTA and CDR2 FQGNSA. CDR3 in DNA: TGTGCCAGCAGCTTCACTCGGGTTCAAGAGACCCAGTACTTC. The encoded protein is CASSFTRVQETQYF.

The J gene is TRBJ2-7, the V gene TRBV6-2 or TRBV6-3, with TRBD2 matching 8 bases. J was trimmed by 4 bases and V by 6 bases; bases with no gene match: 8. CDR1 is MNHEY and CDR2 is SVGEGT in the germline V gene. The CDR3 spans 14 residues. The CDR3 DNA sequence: TGTGCCAGCAGCTCCGGGGGGGGCGGGTACGAGCAGTACTTC. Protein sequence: CASSSGGGGYEQYF.

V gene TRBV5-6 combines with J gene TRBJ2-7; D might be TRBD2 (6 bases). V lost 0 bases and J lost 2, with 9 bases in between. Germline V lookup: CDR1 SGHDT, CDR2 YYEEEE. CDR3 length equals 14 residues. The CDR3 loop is CASSLGDWPYEQYV. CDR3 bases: TGTGCCAGCAGCTTGGGGGACTGGCCCTACGAGCAGTACGTC.

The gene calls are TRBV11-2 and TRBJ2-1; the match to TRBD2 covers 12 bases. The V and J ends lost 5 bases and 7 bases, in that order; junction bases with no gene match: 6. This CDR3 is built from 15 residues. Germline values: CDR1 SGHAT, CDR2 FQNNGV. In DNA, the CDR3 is TGTGCCAGCAGCCCGCTAGCGGGGGGGAGTAATGAGCAGTTCTTC. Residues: CASSPLAGGSNEQFF.

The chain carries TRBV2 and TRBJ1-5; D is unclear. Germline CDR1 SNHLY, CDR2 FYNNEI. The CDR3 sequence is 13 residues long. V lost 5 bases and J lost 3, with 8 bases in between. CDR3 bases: TGTGCCAGCAGTCGTAGAGTCAATCAGCCCCAGCATTTT. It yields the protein CASSRRVNQPQHF.

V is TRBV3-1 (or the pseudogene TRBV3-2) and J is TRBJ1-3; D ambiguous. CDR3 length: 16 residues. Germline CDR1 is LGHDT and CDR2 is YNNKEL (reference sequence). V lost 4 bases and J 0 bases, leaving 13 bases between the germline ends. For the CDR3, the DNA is TGTGCCAGCAGCCCGGGTCGGAAGGTCTCTGGAAACACCATATATTTT. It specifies CASSPGRKVSGNTIYF.

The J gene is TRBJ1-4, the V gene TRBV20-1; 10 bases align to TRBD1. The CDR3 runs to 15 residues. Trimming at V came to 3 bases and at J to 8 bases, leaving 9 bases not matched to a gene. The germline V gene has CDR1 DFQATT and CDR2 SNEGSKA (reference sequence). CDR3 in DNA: TGCAGTGCTAGTAAGAGGGACAGGGGAGAGGAAAAACTGTTTTTT. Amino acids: CSASKRDRGEEKLFF.

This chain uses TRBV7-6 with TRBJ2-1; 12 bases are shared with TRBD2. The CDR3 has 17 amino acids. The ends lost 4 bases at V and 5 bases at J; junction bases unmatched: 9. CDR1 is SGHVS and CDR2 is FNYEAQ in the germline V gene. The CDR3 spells CASSSPPGLAGNNEQFF. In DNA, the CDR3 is TGTGCCAGCAGCTCTCCCCCTGGACTAGCGGGGAACAATGAGCAGTTCTTC.

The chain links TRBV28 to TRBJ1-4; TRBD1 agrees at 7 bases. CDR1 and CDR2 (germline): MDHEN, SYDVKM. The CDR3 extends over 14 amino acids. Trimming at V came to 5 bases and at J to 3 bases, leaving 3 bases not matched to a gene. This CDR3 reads CASSGQGANEKLFF. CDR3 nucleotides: TGTGCCAGCAGTGGTCAGGGGGCTAATGAAAAACTGTTTTTT.